These T cell receptor beta chains were read from a single sample in a study of shared clonotypes between healthy human individuals. Data came from immunoSEQ multiplex PCR; TCRdb stores just in-frame clones and leaves some out. Counted here are 730,000 or so clones, 60% to 80% occurring once; the ten biggest clones make up 1.8%. Sequencing was done on a sample of memory CD4+ T cells sorted from blood. All receptors come from a woman aged 25 to 39 in good health. Both conserved end residues are part of each CDR3. D genes are given only for firm matches. Size is omitted from some rows. Given values are once, few, many or a class for expanded clones.

abundance: NA; d_gene: NA; v_gene: TRBV6-1; j_gene: TRBJ2-3; CDR3nt: TGTGCCAGCAGCCGCTCAGATACGCAGTATTTT; CDR3aa: CASSRSDTQYF
abundance: NA; d_gene: NA; v_gene: TRBV2; j_gene: TRBJ1-1; CDR3nt: TGTGCCAGCAGGGGAGGGGCAGGCGGCACTGAAGCTTTCTTT; CDR3aa: CASRGGAGGTEAFF
abundance: NA; d_gene: NA; v_gene: TRBV4-2; j_gene: TRBJ2-5; CDR3nt: TGTGCCAGCAGCCAAAAGGAGCTAGCGAACCAAGAGACCCAGTACTTC; CDR3aa: CASSQKELANQETQYF
abundance: few; d_gene: TRBD1; v_gene: TRBV4-1; j_gene: TRBJ2-5; CDR3nt: TGCGCCAGCAGCCAAGGGCCCGGGACAGGCGGCGAGACCCAGTACTTC; CDR3aa: CASSQGPGTGGETQYF
abundance: once; d_gene: NA; v_gene: TRBV6-5; j_gene: TRBJ1-4; CDR3nt: TGTGCCAGCAGGATGTTGCCAGGGACTAATGAAAAACTGTTTTTT; CDR3aa: CASRMLPGTNEKLFF
abundance: NA; d_gene: TRBD2; v_gene: TRBV28; j_gene: TRBJ2-3; CDR3nt: TGTGCCAGCAGCCTCAGCGGGAGATCAGATACGCAGTATTTT; CDR3aa: CASSLSGRSDTQYF
abundance: NA; d_gene: NA; v_gene: TRBV7-2; j_gene: TRBJ2-3; CDR3nt: TGTGCCAGCAGCTACTCAGGCAGCTCGGGCACAGATACGCAGTATTTT; CDR3aa: CASSYSGSSGTDTQYF
abundance: NA; d_gene: NA; v_gene: TRBV7-9; j_gene: TRBJ2-5; CDR3nt: TGTGCCAGCAGCTTTGCAGGGCAAGAGACCCAGTACTTC; CDR3aa: CASSFAGQETQYF
abundance: NA; d_gene: TRBD2; v_gene: TRBV29-1; j_gene: TRBJ2-7; CDR3nt: TGCAGCGCCGCAGCCGGGACTAGCGGGGACTACGAGCAGTACTTC; CDR3aa: CSAAAGTSGDYEQYF
abundance: few; d_gene: NA; v_gene: TRBV13; j_gene: TRBJ1-3; CDR3nt: TGTGCCAGCAGCTTAGGTCCGGCGGGAAACACCATATATTTT; CDR3aa: CASSLGPAGNTIYF
abundance: NA; d_gene: TRBD2; v_gene: TRBV4-2; j_gene: TRBJ2-5; CDR3nt: TGTGCCAGCAGCCAGTCGCTAGCGGGAGGATCCCAAGAGACCCAGTACTTC; CDR3aa: CASSQSLAGGSQETQYF
abundance: once; d_gene: TRBD1; v_gene: TRBV5-1; j_gene: TRBJ2-3; CDR3nt: TGCGCCAGCAAGATAGCTCAGGGGGGCACAGATACGCAGTATTTT; CDR3aa: CASKIAQGGTDTQYF
abundance: NA; d_gene: TRBD1; v_gene: TRBV5-1; j_gene: TRBJ2-3; CDR3nt: TGCGCCAGCAGCTTGAACAGGGGTACAGATACGCAGTATTTT; CDR3aa: CASSLNRGTDTQYF
abundance: NA; d_gene: NA; v_gene: TRBV7-8; j_gene: TRBJ1-2; CDR3nt: TGTGCCAGCAGCGATGTAGGGTCGGGAGACTATGGCTACACCTTC; CDR3aa: CASSDVGSGDYGYTF
abundance: few; d_gene: NA; v_gene: TRBV19; j_gene: TRBJ1-5; CDR3nt: TGTGCCAGTAGTATCTCCCTGGCGATCGGGCCCCAGCATTTT; CDR3aa: CASSISLAIGPQHF
abundance: once; d_gene: NA; v_gene: TRBV19; j_gene: TRBJ1-2; CDR3nt: TGTGCCAGTAGTACAAGCAACTATGGCTACACCTTC; CDR3aa: CASSTSNYGYTF
abundance: NA; d_gene: NA; v_gene: TRBV28; j_gene: TRBJ1-1; CDR3nt: TGTGCCAGCAGTTTTAAGGGGGGCATGAACACTGAAGCTTTCTTT; CDR3aa: CASSFKGGMNTEAFF
abundance: many; d_gene: NA; v_gene: TRBV2; j_gene: TRBJ1-4; CDR3nt: TGTGCCAGCAGTGAATTACAGGGTGGAGAAAAACTGTTTTTT; CDR3aa: CASSELQGGEKLFF
abundance: NA; d_gene: NA; v_gene: TRBV2; j_gene: TRBJ2-1; CDR3nt: TGTGCCAGCAGTTGGGGGCAGATCAATGAGCAGTTCTTC; CDR3aa: CASSWGQINEQFF
abundance: NA; d_gene: NA; v_gene: TRBV7-2; j_gene: TRBJ2-7; CDR3nt: TGTGCCAGCAGTCAGAACGCGCTAGGGACCTACGAGCAGTACTTC; CDR3aa: CASSQNALGTYEQYF
abundance: NA; d_gene: NA; v_gene: TRBV6-1; j_gene: TRBJ1-5; CDR3nt: TGTGCCAGCAGTGCGCAGGGTGATCAGCCCCAGCATTTT; CDR3aa: CASSAQGDQPQHF
abundance: once; d_gene: NA; v_gene: TRBV14; j_gene: TRBJ2-1; CDR3nt: TGTGCCAGCAGCCAGTCGCGGAAGTCCTACAATGAGCAGTTCTTC; CDR3aa: CASSQSRKSYNEQFF
abundance: NA; d_gene: NA; v_gene: TRBV6-6; j_gene: TRBJ2-1; CDR3nt: TGTGCCAGCAGTTATCTAGCGCTCCTGGATGAGCAGTTCTTC; CDR3aa: CASSYLALLDEQFF
abundance: NA; d_gene: NA; v_gene: TRBV7-8; j_gene: TRBJ1-1; CDR3nt: TGTGCCAGCAGCGCCGGGACGGGAACTGAAGCTTTCTTT; CDR3aa: CASSAGTGTEAFF
abundance: few; d_gene: NA; v_gene: TRBV27; j_gene: TRBJ1-2; CDR3nt: TGTGCCAGCAGTAGCGGGACGGGGAACTATGGCTACACCTTC; CDR3aa: CASSSGTGNYGYTF
abundance: NA; d_gene: NA; v_gene: TRBV5-1; j_gene: TRBJ1-3; CDR3nt: TGCGCCAGCAGCTTGGAGGGGCCGGACGACACCATATATTTT; CDR3aa: CASSLEGPDDTIYF
abundance: many; d_gene: NA; v_gene: TRBV6-6; j_gene: TRBJ2-5; CDR3nt: TGTGCCAGCAGGGCGGGACAAGAGACCCAGTACTTC; CDR3aa: CASRAGQETQYF
abundance: few; d_gene: NA; v_gene: TRBV19; j_gene: TRBJ1-2; CDR3nt: TGTGCCAGTAGGAGGGGGTTAGATGGCTACACCTTC; CDR3aa: CASRRGLDGYTF
abundance: NA; d_gene: NA; v_gene: TRBV28; j_gene: TRBJ2-1; CDR3nt: TGTGCCAGCAGTACTCCCCCCAATGAGCAGTTCTTC; CDR3aa: CASSTPPNEQFF
abundance: once; d_gene: TRBD2; v_gene: TRBV6-6; j_gene: TRBJ2-7; CDR3nt: TGTGCCTCCCGCGGGGGAGGGTTTAACGAGCAGTACTTC; CDR3aa: CASRGGGFNEQYF
abundance: many; d_gene: NA; v_gene: TRBV11-2; j_gene: TRBJ2-1; CDR3nt: TGTGCCAGCAGCTTTTACAAGCCTCACAATGAGCAGTTCTTC; CDR3aa: CASSFYKPHNEQFF
abundance: NA; d_gene: NA; v_gene: TRBV21-1; j_gene: TRBJ1-5; CDR3nt: TGTGCCAGCAGCAGAACAGGCTGGCCCCAGCATTTT; CDR3aa: CASSRTGWPQHF
abundance: NA; d_gene: NA; v_gene: TRBV11-2; j_gene: TRBJ2-1; CDR3nt: TGTGCCAGCAGCCCCCAGCGAGATGGTTGGCAGTTCTTC; CDR3aa: CASSPQRDGWQFF
abundance: few; d_gene: NA; v_gene: TRBV19; j_gene: TRBJ1-4; CDR3nt: TGTGCCAGTAGTATGCTTGGAGGGGATGGCGAAAAACTGTTTTTT; CDR3aa: CASSMLGGDGEKLFF
abundance: few; d_gene: NA; v_gene: TRBV7-2; j_gene: TRBJ1-1; CDR3nt: TGTGCCAGCAGCTCAGGGTATGAAGCTTTCTTT; CDR3aa: CASSSGYEAFF
abundance: few; d_gene: NA; v_gene: TRBV18; j_gene: TRBJ2-7; CDR3nt: TGTGCCAGCTCACCGGCCTCCGTCGGGTACGAGCAGTACTTC; CDR3aa: CASSPASVGYEQYF
abundance: NA; d_gene: NA; v_gene: TRBV29-1; j_gene: TRBJ2-7; CDR3nt: TGCAGCGTTGCCGGTCCTGGAAACGAGCAGTACTTC; CDR3aa: CSVAGPGNEQYF
abundance: NA; d_gene: NA; v_gene: TRBV6-4; j_gene: TRBJ1-1; CDR3nt: TGTGCCAGCAGTTTTGAGGGCAACACTGAAGCTTTCTTT; CDR3aa: CASSFEGNTEAFF
abundance: NA; d_gene: NA; v_gene: TRBV18; j_gene: TRBJ1-1; CDR3nt: TGTGCCAGCTCACCAGTCAGGGGGAACACTGAAGCTTTCTTT; CDR3aa: CASSPVRGNTEAFF
abundance: NA; d_gene: TRBD2; v_gene: TRBV27; j_gene: TRBJ2-7; CDR3nt: TGTGCCAGCCGTCCTGGGACTAGCGGGAGTTACGAGCAGTACTTC; CDR3aa: CASRPGTSGSYEQYF
abundance: few; d_gene: NA; v_gene: TRBV18; j_gene: TRBJ2-6; CDR3nt: TGTGCCAGCTCAAAATCTACTCAGCAGCTCTCTGGGGCCAACGTCCTGACTTTC; CDR3aa: CASSKSTQQLSGANVLTF
abundance: NA; d_gene: TRBD2; v_gene: TRBV11-2; j_gene: TRBJ2-5; CDR3nt: TGTGCCAGCAGCGGGCTAGCGGGAGAAAGGGAGACCCAGTACTTC; CDR3aa: CASSGLAGERETQYF
abundance: NA; d_gene: TRBD1; v_gene: TRBV27; j_gene: TRBJ1-2; CDR3nt: TGTGCCAGCAGTCCCTACGGACAGGGACGGGGCTATGGCTACACCTTC; CDR3aa: CASSPYGQGRGYGYTF
abundance: NA; d_gene: NA; v_gene: TRBV28; j_gene: TRBJ2-6; CDR3nt: TGTGCCAGCAGTCCCGTCCTAGTTGGGGCTTCTGGGGCCAACGTCCTGACTTTC; CDR3aa: CASSPVLVGASGANVLTF
abundance: NA; d_gene: NA; v_gene: TRBV29-1; j_gene: TRBJ2-2; CDR3nt: TGCAGCGTTGAAGTTTCCGGCAATAGGGCCGGGGAGCTGTTTTTT; CDR3aa: CSVEVSGNRAGELFF
abundance: few; d_gene: NA; v_gene: TRBV4-2; j_gene: TRBJ1-2; CDR3nt: TGTGCCAGCAGCCAAGATCGCGGCAGGTCTGATGGCTACACCTTC; CDR3aa: CASSQDRGRSDGYTF
abundance: NA; d_gene: NA; v_gene: TRBV5-8; j_gene: TRBJ1-2; CDR3nt: TGTGCCAGCAGCTTGGTTTCAGACTATGGCTACACCTTC; CDR3aa: CASSLVSDYGYTF
abundance: NA; d_gene: TRBD1; v_gene: TRBV5-6; j_gene: TRBJ2-7; CDR3nt: TGTGCCAGCAGCCCGGGACAGGGTCTCTCCGAGCAGTACTTC; CDR3aa: CASSPGQGLSEQYF
abundance: NA; d_gene: NA; v_gene: TRBV6-4; j_gene: TRBJ2-5; CDR3nt: TGTGCCAGCGGACAACAAGAGACCCAGTACTTC; CDR3aa: CASGQQETQYF
abundance: NA; d_gene: NA; v_gene: TRBV5-1; j_gene: TRBJ2-7; CDR3nt: TGCGCCAGCAGCATTGGGGACACCCTCGACGAGCAGTACTTC; CDR3aa: CASSIGDTLDEQYF
abundance: NA; d_gene: TRBD2; v_gene: TRBV7-8; j_gene: TRBJ2-5; CDR3nt: TGTGCCAGCAGCTTAGGGCGGGAGCTGCAGACCCAGTACTTC; CDR3aa: CASSLGRELQTQYF
abundance: NA; d_gene: NA; v_gene: TRBV7-9; j_gene: TRBJ1-1; CDR3nt: TGTGCCAGCAGCCAGTTCGAAGCAACTGAAGCTTTCTTT; CDR3aa: CASSQFEATEAFF